Below, 15 T cell receptor beta chains from the same sample are listed, as sequenced in a study of T cells expressing NK-cell markers. From the 5' RACE reads, TCRdb lists one entry per CDR3 protein and no DNA. The listing contains under 500,000 distinct CDR3 sequences. Sequencing input: blood T cells: a sorted CD56 or NKG2C T cell subset, CD4+ or CD8+ T cells, or bulk PBMC T cells (not recorded which). The source of these receptors is a woman between 18 and 70 years old in good health.

The gene calls are TRBV12-3 or TRBV12-4 and TRBJ1-6; TCRdb's assignment of TRBD1 cannot be checked, as there is no DNA. The length of the CDR3 is 15 residues. The CDR3 loop is CASSPGTGGVSPLHF.

The J gene is TRBJ1-1, the V gene TRBV12-3 or TRBV12-4; the D call from TCRdb, TRBD1, cannot be confirmed without DNA. This CDR3 region has 15 residues. The CDR3 here is CASTAWGRGNTEAFF.

The rearrangement uses TRBV12-3 or TRBV12-4 and TRBJ1-2. This CDR3 has 14 amino acids. CDR3 loop: CASTLVATDYGYTF.

The chain uses TRBV27 and TRBJ2-1; the TCRdb D gene call, TRBD1, has no DNA to confirm it. Germline CDR1 MNHEY, CDR2 SMNVEV (reference sequence). CDR3 length: 14 amino acids. CDR3 amino acids: CASRGVGRYNEQFF.

The rearrangement links TRBV5-5 to TRBJ1-2; checking the TCRdb D call of TRBD1 is not possible without DNA. The length of the CDR3 is 13 residues. The germline V gene has CDR1 SGHKS and CDR2 YYEKEE (reference sequence). This chain's CDR3 is CASSPLGPYGYTF. Variable domain in full (rest from reference TRBV5-5 and TRBJ1-2): DAGVTQSPTHLIKTRGQQVTLRCSPISGHKSVSWYQQVLGQGPQFIFQYYEKEERGRGNFPDRFSARQFPNYSSELNVNALLLGDSALYLCASSPLGPYGYTFGSGTRLTVV.

This chain uses TRBV11-2 with TRBJ2-3; the D gene TCRdb calls, TRBD1, cannot be checked with no DNA. Germline CDR1 reads SGHAT; CDR2 reads FQNNGV. CDR3 size: 17 residues. The CDR3 loop is CASSRMGGTQYTDTQYF. Variable domain in full (rest from reference TRBV11-2 and TRBJ2-3): EAGVAQSPRYKIIEKRQSVAFWCNPISGHATLYWYQQILGQGPKLLIQFQNNGVVDDSQLPKDRFSAERLKGVDSTLKIQPAKLEDSAVYLCASSRMGGTQYTDTQYFGPGTRLTVL.

The rearrangement uses TRBV7-2 and TRBJ2-2; there is no DNA to check the TCRdb D call of TRBD1. The CDR3 is 13 amino acids. Germline lookup yields CDR1 SGHTA and CDR2 FQGNSA. The CDR3 sequence is CASSRPPRGELFF.

The J gene is TRBJ1-4, the V gene TRBV12-3 or TRBV12-4. This CDR3 contains 16 residues. This CDR3 reads CASSLFGLPSNEKLFF.

The chain combines TRBV20-1 with TRBJ2-2. The length of the CDR3 is 13 residues. In germline, CDR1 is DFQATT, CDR2 SNEGSKA (reference sequence). The CDR3 protein is CSARGANTGELFF.

The chain employs TRBV6-1 and TRBJ2-2; no DNA is available, so the TRBD1 call from TCRdb remains unchecked. In germline, CDR1 is MNHNS, CDR2 SASEGT. This CDR3 comprises 15 residues. The CDR3: CASSRTGGGSGELFF.

V is TRBV20-1 and J is TRBJ1-1. The CDR3 has 15 residues. Germline CDR1 and CDR2: DFQATT and SNEGSKA (reference sequence). CDR3 amino acids: CSARDGGGDSTGAFF.

The V gene is TRBV10-3, the J gene TRBJ2-2. Germline V lookup: CDR1 ENHRY, CDR2 SYGVKD. CDR3 length equals 12 residues. The CDR3 is CAIKFPTGELFF.

The chain combines TRBV6-5 with TRBJ2-3; the TRBD2 assignment by TCRdb is unverifiable without DNA. The CDR3 totals 16 residues. Germline V gene data show CDR1 as MNHEY and CDR2 as SVGAGI. This CDR3 reads CASSYVSGGPADTQYF.

The chain links TRBV6-2 or TRBV6-3 to TRBJ2-5; TCRdb calls TRBD2, which cannot be checked without DNA. The CDR3 loop spans 15 amino acids. Germline V gives CDR1 MNHEY, CDR2 SVGEGT. The chain's CDR3 is CASRESGDRKETQYF.

This chain uses TRBV12-3 or TRBV12-4 with TRBJ2-6. The CDR3 is made up of 12 amino acids. The CDR3 reads CANLGGANVLTF.